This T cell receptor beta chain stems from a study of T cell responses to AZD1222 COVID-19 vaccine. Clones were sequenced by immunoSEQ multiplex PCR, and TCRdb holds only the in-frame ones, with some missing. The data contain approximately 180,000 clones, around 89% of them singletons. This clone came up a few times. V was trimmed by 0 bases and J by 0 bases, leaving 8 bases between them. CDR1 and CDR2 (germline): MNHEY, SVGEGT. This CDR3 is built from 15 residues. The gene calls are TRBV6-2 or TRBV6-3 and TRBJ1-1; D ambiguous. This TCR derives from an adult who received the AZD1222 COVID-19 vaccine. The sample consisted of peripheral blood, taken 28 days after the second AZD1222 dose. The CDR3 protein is CASSYSGSLNTEAFF. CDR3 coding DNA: TGTGCCAGCAGTTACTCGGGCAGTCTGAACACTGAAGCTTTCTTT.